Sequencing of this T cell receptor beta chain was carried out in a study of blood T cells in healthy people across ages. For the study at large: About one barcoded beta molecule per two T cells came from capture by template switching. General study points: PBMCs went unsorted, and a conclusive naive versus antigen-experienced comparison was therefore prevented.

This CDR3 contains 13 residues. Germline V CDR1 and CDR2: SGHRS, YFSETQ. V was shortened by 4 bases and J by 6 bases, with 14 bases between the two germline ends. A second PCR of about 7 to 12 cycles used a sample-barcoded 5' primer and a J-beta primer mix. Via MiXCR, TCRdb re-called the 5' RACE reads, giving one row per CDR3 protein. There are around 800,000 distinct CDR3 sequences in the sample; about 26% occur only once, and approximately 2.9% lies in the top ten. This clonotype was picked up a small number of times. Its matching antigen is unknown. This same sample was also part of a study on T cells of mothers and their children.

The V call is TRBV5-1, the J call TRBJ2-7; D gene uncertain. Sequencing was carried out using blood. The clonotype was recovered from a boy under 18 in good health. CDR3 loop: CASSPALRTEQYF. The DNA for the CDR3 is TGCGCCAGCAGCCCGGCCCTTAGAACCGAGCAGTACTTC.